The sequence of this T cell receptor (beta chain) was determined in a study of siplizumab effects on memory and regulatory T cells. Whole-study findings and limits: The study did not confirm that proliferating Tregs from siplizumab cultures were suppressive. Siplizumab significantly reduced alloreactive sequences traceable to unstimulated CD4+ memory cells. Naive T cells were seemingly more diverse than memory cells, and major contributions to the alloresponse seemed to be made by them. Most proliferating CD4+ or CD8+ clones, roughly 75-97%, had no naive or memory assignment.

The CDR3 is 11 residues long. The V end lost 6 bases, the J end lost 5 bases, and 7 bases lay between the germline ends. From germline, CDR1 is MNHEY and CDR2 SVGAGI. TCRdb keeps only in-frame clones here, not all; method: immunoSEQ multiplex PCR. The sample consists of fewer than 70,000 clones, 88% of them appearing once. In its sample, this clone was seen once. Its antigen is unidentified. The TCR was taken from a human donor in good health. The chain links TRBV6-5 to TRBJ1-1; D is unresolved. Sample: Tregs sorted from blood. CDR3 sequence reads: CASSSLTEAFF. The CDR3 nucleotides read TGTGCCAGCAGCTCGTTAACTGAAGCTTTCTTT.